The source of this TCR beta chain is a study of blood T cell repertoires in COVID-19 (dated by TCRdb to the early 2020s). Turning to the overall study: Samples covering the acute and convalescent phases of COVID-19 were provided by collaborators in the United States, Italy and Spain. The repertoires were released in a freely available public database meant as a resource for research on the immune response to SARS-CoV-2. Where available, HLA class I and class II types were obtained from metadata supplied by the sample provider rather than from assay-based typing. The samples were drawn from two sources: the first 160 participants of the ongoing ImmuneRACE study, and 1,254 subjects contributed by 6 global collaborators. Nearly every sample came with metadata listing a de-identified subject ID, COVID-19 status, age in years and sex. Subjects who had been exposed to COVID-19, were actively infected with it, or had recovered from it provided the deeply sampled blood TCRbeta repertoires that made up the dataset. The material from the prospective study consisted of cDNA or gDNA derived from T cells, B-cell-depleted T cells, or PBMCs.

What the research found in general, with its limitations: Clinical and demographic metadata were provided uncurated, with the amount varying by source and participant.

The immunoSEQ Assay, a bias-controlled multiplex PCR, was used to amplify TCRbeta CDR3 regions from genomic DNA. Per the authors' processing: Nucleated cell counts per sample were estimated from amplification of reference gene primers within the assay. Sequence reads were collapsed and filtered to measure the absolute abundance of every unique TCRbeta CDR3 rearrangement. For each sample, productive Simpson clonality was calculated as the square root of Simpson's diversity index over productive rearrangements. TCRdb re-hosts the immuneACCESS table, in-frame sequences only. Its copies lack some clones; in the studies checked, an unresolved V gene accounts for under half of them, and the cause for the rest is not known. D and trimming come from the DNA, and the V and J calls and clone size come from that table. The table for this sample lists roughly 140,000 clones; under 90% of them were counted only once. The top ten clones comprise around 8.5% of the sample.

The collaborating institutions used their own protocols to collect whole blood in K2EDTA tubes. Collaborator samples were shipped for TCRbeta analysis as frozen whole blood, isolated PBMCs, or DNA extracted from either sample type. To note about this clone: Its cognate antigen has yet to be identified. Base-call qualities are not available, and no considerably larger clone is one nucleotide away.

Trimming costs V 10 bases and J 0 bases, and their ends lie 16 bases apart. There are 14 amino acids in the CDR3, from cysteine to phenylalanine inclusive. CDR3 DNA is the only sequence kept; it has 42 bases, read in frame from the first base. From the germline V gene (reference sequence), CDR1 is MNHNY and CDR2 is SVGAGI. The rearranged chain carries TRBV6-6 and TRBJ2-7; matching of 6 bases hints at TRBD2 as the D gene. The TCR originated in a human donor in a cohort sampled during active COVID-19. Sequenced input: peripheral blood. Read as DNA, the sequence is TGTGCCAACAGCATGGGGGGTTTCTCCTACGAGCAGTACTTC. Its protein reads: CANSMGGFSYEQYF.